Below, 26 T cell receptor beta chains from the same sample are listed, as sequenced in a study of T cell repertoires in cytomegalovirus infection. TCRdb re-derived calls from the reads in MiXCR, one entry per CDR3 protein. The sample has about 130,000 distinct CDR3 sequences; roughly a quarter are singletons. These receptors' antigens are unknown. Sequencing was done on a sample of PBMCs, sequenced either directly or after in vitro stimulation (not recorded which). The receptors come from a human donor in good health (CMV status not recorded). Some clones in this sample may be carry-over from other donors' samples.

As concerns this clonotype: A much larger clone sits a single nucleotide away, making a read error possible. V is TRBV28 and J is TRBJ2-1, with 14 positions matching TRBD2. The CDR3 totals 16 residues. J gave up 8 bases and V 5 bases, and 8 bases lay outside the gene matches. The germline V gene encodes CDR1 MDHEN and CDR2 SYDVKM. CDR3 nucleotides: TGTGCCAGCAGTATATCGGGACTAGCGGGAGAATATGAGCAGTTCTTC. It encodes CASSISGLAGEYEQFF. The whole variable domain, filled in from reference TRBV28 and TRBJ2-1, reads DVKVTQSSRYLVKRTGEKVFLECVQDMDHENMFWYRQDPGLGLRLIYFSYDVKMKEKGDIPEGYSVSREKKERFSLILESASTNQTSMYLCASSISGLAGEYEQFFGPGTRLTVL.

The rearrangement joins TRBV10-3 to TRBJ2-7; the D call may be TRBD1 or TRBD2 (5 bases each). Deletions cut 7 bases from V and 0 bases from J, with 13 bases between. CDR3 length: 14 amino acids. Looked up from germline, CDR1 is ENHRY and CDR2 is SYGVKD. CDR3 in amino acids: CAIKGTVLSYEQYF. CDR3 sequence (DNA): TGTGCCATCAAAGGGACCGTGCTCTCCTACGAGCAGTACTTC.

V and J are TRBV4-2 and TRBJ1-2; possible D gene TRBD1, 6 bases. CDR1 is LGHNA and CDR2 is YNFKEQ in the germline V gene. The CDR3 extends over 15 amino acids. V was clipped by 0 bases and J by 7 bases, with 15 bases between them. The CDR3 nucleotides are TGTGCCAGCAGCCAAGATCGTAGTACAGGGCTTGGCTACACCTTC. It yields the protein CASSQDRSTGLGYTF.

The V gene is TRBV4-1, the J gene TRBJ1-4; 10 bases map to TRBD1. The germline V gene has CDR1 MGHRA and CDR2 YSYEKL. The V and J ends lost 5 bases and 7 bases, in that order; junction bases with no gene match: 4. The CDR3 runs to 14 residues. The CDR3 DNA reads as TGCGCCAGCAGCGAGACAGGGGGCGGTGAAAAACTGTTTTTT. It specifies CASSETGGGEKLFF.

This clonotype was counted between two and nine times. V and J are TRBV10-3 and TRBJ2-3; D is perhaps TRBD1 (6 bases). The CDR3 has 16 amino acids. V gave up 3 bases and J gave up 3 bases, with 16 bases separating them. From germline, CDR1 is ENHRY and CDR2 SYGVKD. The CDR3 region is CAISDHPRGITDTQYF. The CDR3 region has the DNA TGTGCCATCAGTGATCATCCCAGGGGTATTACAGATACGCAGTATTTT.

This clonotype turned up a few times. This rearrangement joins TRBV6-2 or TRBV6-3 to TRBJ2-2, with 10 positions matching TRBD2. V dropped 2 bases and J dropped 0; count of bases not matched to a gene: 6. Germline CDR1 reads MNHEY; CDR2 reads SVGEGT. The CDR3 totals 18 residues. The CDR3 region has the DNA TGTGCCAGCAGTTACGGGCTAGCGGGAGTTACGAACACCGGGGAGCTGTTTTTT. Encoded protein: CASSYGLAGVTNTGELFF.

This clonotype was observed a handful of times. The chain joins TRBV24-1 to TRBJ1-2, with TRBD1 as a possible D gene (5 bases). Germline V gives CDR1 KGHDR, CDR2 SFDVKD. Trimming took 0 bases from V and 4 from J, leaving 8 bases between them. CDR3 length equals 14 residues. The CDR3 spells CATSDLKGTYGYTF. The CDR3 DNA is TGTGCCACCAGTGATTTGAAGGGGACCTATGGCTACACCTTC.

A few counts support this clonotype. The V and J genes are TRBV6-2 or TRBV6-3 and TRBJ2-6; 8 bases align to TRBD2. V was clipped by 7 bases and J by 0 bases; unmatched bases: 14. From germline, CDR1 is MNHEY and CDR2 SVGEGT. CDR3 size: 19 residues. The CDR3 bases are TGTGCCAGCATGTCTCGGGAGGGACGATACTACTCTGGGGCCAACGTCCTGACTTTC. It is translated as CASMSREGRYYSGANVLTF.

Points on this clonotype: One end of the junction is discordant with germline, which a read error may explain. The rearrangement joins TRBV5-1 to TRBJ2-5; 8 bases line up with TRBD2. This CDR3 comprises 16 residues. Germline CDR1 is SGHRS and CDR2 is YFSETQ. DNA of the CDR3: TGCGCCAGCCACCATCCGGGACTAGGCGGGGGAGAGACCAAGTACTTC. This sequence encodes CASHHPGLGGGETKYF.

The chain has TRBV6-6 and TRBJ2-3; 14 nucleotides match TRBD2. The CDR3 consists of 18 residues. Germline V CDR1 and CDR2: MNHNY, SVGAGI (reference sequence). V trimming: 5 bases; J trimming: 4 bases; junction bases outside the gene matches: 11. CDR3 bases: TGTGCCAGCAGTAGACTAGCGGGAGGGAGTTATATAGCAGATACGCAGTATTTT. Its protein product is CASSRLAGGSYIADTQYF.

V gene TRBV20-1 combines with J gene TRBJ2-5; D unresolved. The V end was cut by 5 bases, the J end by 0 bases, with 4 bases between. The V gene's germline CDR1 is DFQATT and CDR2 SNEGSKA (reference sequence). The CDR3 runs 11 residues. The CDR3 nucleotides are TGCAGTGCTGTTAACCAAGAGACCCAGTACTTC. Protein product: CSAVNQETQYF.

This clonotype was seen repeatedly, ten times or more. J is TRBJ2-1 and V is TRBV15; TRBD2 agrees at 7 bases. The CDR3 consists of 16 residues. V lost 0 bases to trimming and J lost 8 bases; unmatched junction nucleotides: 10. Per the germline V gene, CDR1 is LNHNV and CDR2 is YYDKDF (reference sequence). CDR3 nucleotides: TGTGCCACCAGCAGAGATAGATCGGGAGGTCGGGATGAGCAGTTCTTC. It is translated as CATSRDRSGGRDEQFF.

As regards this clonotype: This clone may be a read error of a much larger clone one base away. The chain employs TRBV5-1 and TRBJ2-1, with 15 bases that match TRBD2. CDR3 length: 18 amino acids. CDR1 is SGHRS and CDR2 is YFSETQ in the germline V gene. The CDR3 protein is CASSYGTSGGPVYNEQSF. In DNA form, the CDR3 reads TGCGCCAGCAGCTATGGGACTAGCGGGGGGCCCGTATACAATGAGCAGTCCTTC. The full variable domain, completed using reference TRBV5-1 and TRBJ2-1, is KAGVTQTPRYLIKTRGQQVTLSCSPISGHRSVSWYQQTPGQGLQFLFEYFSETQRNKGNFPGRFSGRQFSNSRSEMNVSTLELGDSALYLCASSYGTSGGPVYNEQSFGPGTRLTVL.

This clonotype was seen at least ten times. V is TRBV7-2 and J is TRBJ2-5; 10 nucleotides match TRBD2. Germline V gene data show CDR1 as SGHTA and CDR2 as FQGNSA. The CDR3 extends over 15 amino acids. Germline trimming cut 3 bases from V and 1 base from J; bases unmatched to any gene: 2. The CDR3 region has the DNA TGTGCCAGCAGCTTTGTAGCGGGAGGCCAAGAGACCCAGTACTTC. This codes for CASSFVAGGQETQYF.

This clonotype was counted many times. This chain connects TRBV7-2 to TRBJ2-1; D not resolved. The CDR3 is made up of 15 amino acids. Trimming removed 0 bases from V and 2 bases from J, with 8 bases in between. Germline V lookup: CDR1 SGHTA, CDR2 FQGNSA. The CDR3 protein is CASSLAAGTYNEQFF. The CDR3 DNA reads as TGTGCCAGCAGCTTAGCGGCCGGTACCTACAATGAGCAGTTCTTC.

This clonotype was recorded a few times. The chain combines TRBV7-3 with TRBJ2-1; 9 bases are shared with TRBD2. This CDR3 has 12 amino acids. Germline loops: CDR1 SGHTA, CDR2 FQGTGA. V dropped 5 bases and J dropped 13; count of bases not matched to a gene: 6. The CDR3 loop reads CASSPGGRAQFF. DNA for the CDR3: TGTGCCAGCAGCCCCGGCGGGAGGGCCCAGTTCTTC.

This clonotype was picked up many times. The chain couples TRBV11-2 to TRBJ2-5; the D gene could be TRBD1 or TRBD2 (7 bases each). The germline V and J ends were trimmed by 5 bases and 5 bases, with 24 bases remaining between them. Germline lookup yields CDR1 SGHAT and CDR2 FQNNGV. This CDR3 is 17 amino acids long. The CDR3 bases are TGTGCCAGCAGCCCAACTCCAGGGGGGGGGCAGTGGGAGACCCAGTACTTC. It translates to CASSPTPGGGQWETQYF.

This rearrangement joins TRBV6-5 to TRBJ1-6; no clear D gene. Trimming removed 5 bases from V and 8 bases from J, with 13 bases in between. The germline gives CDR1 MNHEY, CDR2 SVGAGI. The CDR3 consists of 14 residues. The CDR3 coding sequence is TGTGCCAGCAGTCCGCGTCCCCGGGATTCACCCCTCCACTTT. It translates to CASSPRPRDSPLHF.

This clonotype appeared a single time. The rearrangement joins TRBV2 to TRBJ1-5; no definite D call. Germline CDR1 and CDR2: SNHLY and FYNNEI. This CDR3 comprises 13 residues. Trimming removed 6 bases at V and 4 bases at J, with 10 bases between. Written as DNA, the CDR3 is TGTGCCAGCAGGTTAGGAGTTAATCAGCCCCAGCATTTT. This sequence encodes CASRLGVNQPQHF.

The rearrangement joins TRBV5-6 to TRBJ2-1; D possibly matches TRBD1 or TRBD2 (5 bases each). Germline V CDR1 and CDR2: SGHDT, YYEEEE. Trimming took off 3 bases at V and 3 bases at J, with 13 bases between the two ends. This CDR3 is built from 15 residues. The CDR3 here is CASSSSGTLYNEQFF. DNA for the CDR3: TGTGCCAGCAGCTCTTCGGGGACCCTCTACAATGAGCAGTTCTTC.

This clonotype has just a few counts. V and J are TRBV20-1 and TRBJ2-1; 7 bases line up with TRBD2. From germline, CDR1 is DFQATT and CDR2 SNEGSKA (reference sequence). V was pared by 0 bases and J by 6 bases, with 5 bases of the junction left unmatched. This CDR3 comprises 14 residues. The CDR3 sequence: CSARDMTSSNEQFF. CDR3 in DNA: TGCAGTGCTAGAGACATGACTAGCTCCAATGAGCAGTTCTTC.

In its sample, this clonotype was seen a few times. The gene calls are TRBV5-6 and TRBJ2-5; D is ambiguous. Germline CDR1 SGHDT, CDR2 YYEEEE. V was pared by 1 base and J by 5 bases, with 9 bases between. The CDR3 totals 13 residues. The CDR3 nucleotides read TGTGCCAGCAGCTTGACCGCCAGTGAGACCCAGTACTTC. It is translated as CASSLTASETQYF.

The J gene is TRBJ1-1, the V gene TRBV20-1, with a possible D match to TRBD1 (6 bases). CDR3 length: 14 residues. From germline, CDR1 is DFQATT and CDR2 SNEGSKA (reference sequence). V lost 5 bases, J lost 0 bases, and 13 bases lay in between. The CDR3 DNA follows: TGCAGTGCTGTTTCCGGGACATTGAACACTGAAGCTTTCTTT. This gives the protein CSAVSGTLNTEAFF.

This clonotype showed up many times. The chain combines TRBV7-9 with TRBJ2-1, with D uncertain. Germline CDR1 reads SEHNR; CDR2 reads FQNEAQ (reference sequence). V lost 5 bases and J 3 bases, leaving 5 bases between the germline ends. There are 12 residues in the CDR3. CDR3 DNA: TGTGCCAGCAGCGAGTACTACAATGAGCAGTTCTTC. Its translation: CASSEYYNEQFF.

This clonotype has a handful of counts. The chain couples TRBV7-9 to TRBJ1-6; TRBD1 agrees at 9 bases. CDR1 and CDR2 from the germline V gene are SEHNR and FQNEAQ (reference sequence). The CDR3 spans 15 residues. After removal of 5 bases from V and 9 bases from J, the junction contained 8 bases not matched to a gene. CDR3 in amino acids: CASSGRQGVISPLHF. In DNA, the CDR3 is TGTGCCAGCAGCGGCAGACAGGGGGTAATTTCACCCCTCCACTTT.

This clonotype was counted ten times or more. The chain recombines TRBV7-2 with TRBJ1-1, with unresolved D. Germline CDR1 reads SGHTA; CDR2 reads FQGNSA. The V gene lost 2 bases and the J gene lost 0 bases, with 10 bases spanning the gap. The CDR3 runs to 15 residues. The CDR3 region is CASSLIIGLNTEAFF. The CDR3 DNA reads TGTGCCAGCAGCTTAATAATAGGGCTGAACACTGAAGCTTTCTTT.